Each of the 17 T cell receptor beta chains below was sequenced from the same sample in a study of cytomegalovirus exposure and HLA in healthy donors. In the PCR, 60 Vbeta and 13 Jbeta primers were used. The table came from immunoSEQ multiplex PCR; TCRdb's copy has only in-frame clones and leaves some out. The sample has around 150,000 clones; roughly 81% are singletons. The sample comprised PBMCs. The source is a woman aged 50 to 60 in good health and CMV-seronegative.

V and J are TRBV30 and TRBJ2-7; D is undetermined. Germline V gives CDR1 GTSNPN, CDR2 SVGIG (reference sequence). V was pared by 3 bases and J by 2 bases, with 5 bases between. This CDR3 is 11 amino acids long. CDR3 DNA sequence: TGTGCCTGGAGGGCAGCCTACGAGCAGTACTTC. Translation: CAWRAAYEQYF.

The table lists this clone with a count of one. The chain joins TRBV2 to TRBJ1-5, with 7 bases matching TRBD1. The CDR3 extends over 17 amino acids. Per germline, CDR1 SNHLY and CDR2 FYNNEI. With 6 bases clipped from V and 0 bases from J, the junction kept 11 bases outside the gene matches. The CDR3: CASSRDSMIHSNQPQHF. CDR3 coding DNA: TGTGCCAGCAGCCGGGACAGCATGATTCATAGCAATCAGCCCCAGCATTTT.

This sequence joins TRBV27 and TRBJ1-2; no definite D call. The V gene lost 4 bases and the J gene lost 1 base, with 13 bases spanning the gap. The CDR3 runs 15 residues. Germline CDR1 MNHEY, CDR2 SMNVEV (reference sequence). The CDR3 DNA reads as TGTGCCAGCAGTTATTCCATCGCGGATAACTATGGCTACACCTTC. This translates into CASSYSIADNYGYTF.

The sample holds a few counts of this clone. The chain joins TRBV9 to TRBJ2-5, with 8 nucleotides matching TRBD2. This CDR3 region has 16 residues. Germline lookup yields CDR1 SGDLS and CDR2 YYNGEE. V was clipped by 4 bases and J by 1 base; unmatched bases: 9. In DNA form, the CDR3 reads TGTGCCAGCAGCTCGAGGAGTAGCGGGACCCAAGAGACCCAGTACTTC. This encodes CASSSRSSGTQETQYF.

J is TRBJ1-2 and V is TRBV6-1; 9 bases line up with TRBD1. The CDR3 contains 14 residues. The V segment lost 6 bases and the J segment 6 bases; nucleotides outside the gene matches: 8. Germline CDR1 MNHNS, CDR2 SASEGT. CDR3 nucleotide sequence: TGTGCCAGCAGAGTTACAGGGGGCGGTCATGGCTACACCTTC. Translation: CASRVTGGGHGYTF.

J is TRBJ1-2 and V is TRBV7-2; 7 bases are a match to TRBD1. There are 15 residues in the CDR3. Germline V gene sequence: CDR1 SGHTA, CDR2 FQGNSA. The V and J ends lost 0 bases and 0 bases, in that order; junction bases with no gene match: 1. CDR3 residues: CASSLAQGTNYGYTF. CDR3 nucleotide sequence: TGTGCCAGCAGCTTAGCACAGGGGACTAACTATGGCTACACCTTC.

The chain carries TRBV6-4 and TRBJ2-2; 8 bases match TRBD2. The CDR3 spans 16 residues. Trimming at V came to 3 bases and at J to 5 bases, leaving 8 bases not matched to a gene. Per germline, CDR1 MRHNA and CDR2 SNTAGT. The CDR3 is CASSEEAGGHTGELFF. The CDR3, as DNA: TGTGCCAGCAGTGAAGAGGCGGGAGGTCATACCGGGGAGCTGTTTTTT.

This rearrangement joins TRBV7-9 to TRBJ2-7, with 8 bases lining up with TRBD1. There are 13 residues in the CDR3. The trim removed 5 bases at V and 7 bases at J, leaving 7 bases unmatched. Germline loops: CDR1 SEHNR, CDR2 FQNEAQ (reference sequence). The CDR3 DNA is TGTGCCAGCAGCGGACAGGGACCGAGGGAGCAGTACTTC. Its protein product is CASSGQGPREQYF. Full variable domain (rest looked up from reference TRBV7-9 and TRBJ2-7): DTGVSQNPRHKITKRGQNVTFRCDPISEHNRLYWYRQTLGQGPEFLTYFQNEAQLEKSRLLSDRFSAERPKGSFSTLEIQRTEQGDSAMYLCASSGQGPREQYFGPGTRLTVT.

The chain uses TRBV7-9 and TRBJ2-5; 9 bases are a match to TRBD1. V lost 5 bases to trimming and J lost 4 bases; unmatched junction nucleotides: 8. Germline loops: CDR1 SEHNR, CDR2 FQNEAQ (reference sequence). This CDR3 is built from 15 residues. CDR3 DNA sequence: TGTGCCAGCAGCGCCGGACAGGGGTACCCAGAGACCCAGTACTTC. Amino acid sequence: CASSAGQGYPETQYF.

The chain couples TRBV11-2 to TRBJ1-1, with 9 bases lining up with TRBD1. Trimming cost V 5 bases and J 1 base; bases outside gene matches: 5. CDR3 length: 15 residues. Looked up from germline, CDR1 is SGHAT and CDR2 is FQNNGV. The CDR3 nucleotides read TGTGCCAGCAGCCCCCCGGGACAGGGGAACACTGAAGCTTTCTTT. It specifies CASSPPGQGNTEAFF.

In its sample, this clone was seen a few times. The V call is TRBV5-4, the J call TRBJ2-5, with 8 bases aligning to TRBD1. CDR1 is SGHNT, CDR2 YYREEE, per germline (reference sequence). V lost 4 bases to trimming and J lost 5 bases; unmatched junction nucleotides: 13. This CDR3 has 16 residues. The CDR3 DNA follows: TGTGCCAGCAGCCTCCCGACAGGGGAAGAAGGGGAGACCCAGTACTTC. Encoded protein: CASSLPTGEEGETQYF.

This sequence joins TRBV19 and TRBJ2-3; 7 positions match TRBD2. The CDR3 is 17 amino acids. V shed 4 bases and J 0 bases; nucleotides not matched to a gene: 10. CDR1 and CDR2 from the germline V gene are LNHDA and SQIVND (reference sequence). In nucleotides, the CDR3 is TGTGCCAGTAGTAATCGGGGAAGCGGGGTTAGCACAGATACGCAGTATTTT. This translates into CASSNRGSGVSTDTQYF. The whole variable domain, filled in from reference TRBV19 and TRBJ2-3, reads DGGITQSPKYLFRKEGQNVTLSCEQNLNHDAMYWYRQDPGQGLRLIYYSQIVNDFQKGDIAEGYSVSREKKESFPLTVTSAQKNPTAFYLCASSNRGSGVSTDTQYFGPGTRLTVL.

This chain links TRBV19 with TRBJ2-7; maybe TRBD2 (6 bases). The CDR3 runs to 14 residues. V lost 6 bases and J 2 bases, leaving 14 bases between the germline ends. In germline, CDR1 is LNHDA, CDR2 SQIVND (reference sequence). The CDR3, as DNA: TGTGCCAGTAGACCGGCGGGAAAGGCCTACGAGCAGTACTTC. It yields the protein CASRPAGKAYEQYF.

This clone was picked up one time. The CDR3 DNA reads TGTGCCAGCAGTCGGCCGGGACTATCACCAGAGCAGTTCTTC. This sequence encodes CASSRPGLSPEQFF. The chain is built from TRBV7-3 and TRBJ2-1; 7 nucleotides agree with TRBD2. CDR3 size: 14 residues. J lost 10 bases, V lost 6 bases, and 12 bases had no gene match. From germline, CDR1 is SGHTA and CDR2 FQGTGA.

The chain is built from TRBV7-2 and TRBJ2-3; D is possibly TRBD1 (6 bases). Germline V gene sequence: CDR1 SGHTA, CDR2 FQGNSA. V lost 3 bases to trimming and J lost 3 bases, with 10 bases between them. The CDR3 runs 14 residues. CDR3 sequence (DNA): TGTGCCAGCAGCTTCGGACAGCTGACAGATACGCAGTATTTT. It codes for CASSFGQLTDTQYF.

In this sample, this clone turned up once. CDR3 loop: CAIRPGLASNEQFF. Written as DNA, the CDR3 is TGTGCCATCAGGCCGGGACTAGCATCTAATGAGCAGTTCTTC. The J gene is TRBJ2-1, the V gene TRBV10-3; the match to TRBD2 covers 9 bases. Germline V gene lookup returns CDR1 ENHRY and CDR2 SYGVKD. J was trimmed by 7 bases and V by 6 bases; bases with no gene match: 7. This CDR3 contains 14 residues.

This clone was seen only once. The chain uses TRBV9 and TRBJ2-1; a possible D gene is TRBD2 (5 bases). V lost 3 bases and J lost 4, with 11 bases in between. CDR3 size: 14 residues. CDR1 is SGDLS and CDR2 is YYNGEE in the germline V gene. The CDR3 is CASSEGGRYNEQFF. The CDR3 nucleotides read TGTGCCAGCAGCGAAGGAGGACGATACAATGAGCAGTTCTTC.